The 10 T cell receptor beta chains reported below all come from one sample, sequenced in a study of molecular identifiers for immune sequencing clone quantification. TCRdb reanalysed the PCR reads using MiXCR and keeps one entry per CDR3 protein. The sample yields more than 10,000 distinct CDR3 sequences, 15% to 20% seen once. Input material: naive CD8+ T cells from blood, with Jurkat cell RNA spiked in. The subset here: FACS-sorted CD8+CD4-CCR7+CD45RA+ naive T cells. Receptors were obtained from a human donor in good health. Some libraries in this study had Jurkat cell RNA spiked in.

This clonotype was found a few times. A much more abundant neighbour one base away suggests this may be a read error. The genes are TRBV20-1 and TRBJ2-1, with D uncertain. Trimming pared 7 bases from V and 5 bases from J, leaving 6 bases between. Germline CDR1 and CDR2: DFQATT and SNEGSKA (reference sequence). The CDR3 covers 10 residues. Here the CDR3 reads CSVPHNEQFF. CDR3 coding DNA: TGCAGTGTTCCCCACAATGAGCAGTTCTTC.

This clonotype was picked up many times. The chain recombines TRBV27 with TRBJ1-1, with D unclear. V gave up 2 bases and J gave up 1 base, with 5 bases separating them. The CDR3 has 13 amino acids. Germline V CDR1 and CDR2: MNHEY, SMNVEV (reference sequence). CDR3 coding DNA: TGTGCCAGCAGTTTACTGGGGAACACTGAAGCTTTCTTT. Amino acid sequence: CASSLLGNTEAFF.

At least ten counts were recorded for this clonotype. The chain couples TRBV27 to TRBJ2-7; D unresolved. V lost 5 bases and J 6 bases, leaving 17 bases between the germline ends. In germline, CDR1 is MNHEY, CDR2 SMNVEV (reference sequence). The CDR3 sequence is 14 residues long. The CDR3 DNA sequence: TGTGCCAGCAGTCCCACTGTGTCCTCAAGCGAGCAGTACTTC. Protein: CASSPTVSSSEQYF.

This clonotype has more than one count but fewer than ten. This chain links TRBV14 with TRBJ2-3; D is possibly TRBD2 (5 bases). Trimming stripped 8 bases from V and 5 bases from J, with 23 bases between. The CDR3 extends over 16 amino acids. Germline V gene sequence: CDR1 SGHDN, CDR2 FVKESK. The CDR3 spells CASGRELVRGIDTQYF. The CDR3 DNA is TGTGCCAGCGGCCGGGAACTGGTTAGAGGGATAGATACGCAGTATTTT. The full variable domain, in which reference TRBV14 and TRBJ2-3 provide the parts outside the CDR3, is EAGVTQFPSHSVIEKGQTVTLRCDPISGHDNLYWYRRVMGKEIKFLLHFVKESKQDESGMPNNRFLAERTGGTYSTLKVQPAELEDSGVYFCASGRELVRGIDTQYFGPGTRLTVL.

This clonotype is deemed medium-sized. The chain has TRBV7-9 and TRBJ1-1; D unresolved. V was trimmed by 5 bases and J by 3 bases, leaving 10 bases between them. The germline CDR1 and CDR2 sequences are SEHNR and FQNEAQ (reference sequence). This CDR3 has 13 residues. The CDR3 is CASSRTGDTEAFF. The CDR3 DNA follows: TGTGCCAGCAGCCGGACCGGGGACACTGAAGCTTTCTTT.

This clonotype was observed many times. The J gene is TRBJ2-7, the V gene TRBV19; possibly TRBD2 for D (6 bases). V lost 9 bases, J lost 7 bases, and 16 bases lay in between. The germline V gene has CDR1 LNHDA and CDR2 SQIVND (reference sequence). The CDR3 is 12 residues long. The CDR3 here is CASSGSGREQYF. The CDR3 coding sequence is TGTGCCAGCTCCGGGTCTGGGAGGGAGCAGTACTTC.

This clonotype rates as medium-sized. The chain carries TRBV9 and TRBJ1-2, with a tentative D call TRBD1 (6 bases). Trimming pared 7 bases from V and 2 bases from J, leaving 9 bases between. Looked up from germline, CDR1 is SGDLS and CDR2 is YYNGEE. The CDR3 is made up of 12 amino acids. The DNA of the CDR3 is TGTGCCAGCGTGGGGGCGAACTATGGCTACACCTTC. This gives the protein CASVGANYGYTF.

This clonotype is labeled as medium-sized. V usage is TRBV7-2 and J usage is TRBJ2-1; 9 bases align to TRBD1. The junction had 9 bases not matched to a gene; V was cut back by 4 bases and J by 8 bases. Germline CDR1 is SGHTA and CDR2 is FQGNSA. The length of the CDR3 is 15 residues. CDR3: CASSSRDREFDEQFF. DNA of the CDR3: TGTGCCAGCAGCTCCCGGGACAGGGAATTCGATGAGCAGTTCTTC.

This clonotype was picked up many times. The chain uses TRBV2 and TRBJ2-2, with TRBD1 matching 7 bases. The CDR3 is made up of 15 amino acids. From germline, CDR1 is SNHLY and CDR2 FYNNEI. Losses at the gene ends were 3 bases for V and 7 bases for J; bases not matched to a gene: 8. The DNA of the CDR3 is TGTGCCAGCAGTGAGTTGAAGGGGGCCGGCGGGGAGCTGTTTTTT. Encoded protein: CASSELKGAGGELFF.

The CDR3 sequence is CASSQVGGGVPGVYEQYF. The CDR3 coding sequence is TGTGCCAGCAGCCAAGTGGGGGGGGGTGTCCCCGGGGTGTACGAGCAGTACTTC. The chain is built from TRBV4-2 and TRBJ2-7; 7 nucleotides agree with TRBD2. The germline CDR1 and CDR2 sequences are LGHNA and YNFKEQ. Losses at the gene ends were 1 base for V and 4 bases for J; bases not matched to a gene: 16. This CDR3 is built from 18 residues.